The present entry profiles one T cell receptor beta chain with its context. A read error is likely, as this CDR3 ends without the conserved phenylalanine or tryptophan. This sample is drawn from a study of blood T cell repertoires in COVID-19. Background on the study: Sources were T cells, B-cell-depleted T cells, or PBMCs; the material itself was cDNA or gDNA.

The repertoire was sequenced with immunoSEQ multiplex PCR; TCRdb's copy has only in-frame clones and lacks some. The sample has approximately 140,000 clones, around 76% seen once. The CDR3 contains 15 residues. V was trimmed by 7 bases and J by 10 bases, leaving 20 bases between them. The germline V gene encodes CDR1 LNHDA and CDR2 SQIVND (reference sequence). The TCR was taken from an elderly man with acute or convalescent COVID-19. The genes are TRBV19 and TRBJ1-6; D is possibly TRBD1 (5 bases). The specimen was peripheral blood. The CDR3 loop reads CASTLLLGPASPLHL. The CDR3, as DNA: TGTGCCAGTACCCTCCTTTTGGGGCCAGCATCACCCCTCCACCTT.